The entry below describes one T cell receptor beta chain. This entry belongs to a study of blood T cell repertoires in COVID-19. In the study overall: COVID-19 samples collected from the United States, Italy and Spain covered acute and convalescent phases. Sources were T cells, B-cell-depleted T cells, or PBMCs; the material itself was cDNA or gDNA.

Per the authors' pipeline: The assay estimated nucleated cells by amplifying reference gene primers. Profiled with immunoSEQ multiplex PCR; TCRdb holds only in-frame clones, not every one. For V, J and clone size, that table is used; D and trimming come from the DNA. The data hold fewer than 250,000 clones, with more than 70% observed a single time. CDR1 and CDR2 (germline): SGHRS, YFSETQ. This CDR3 is built from 15 residues. The junction had 6 bases not matched to a gene; V was cut back by 1 base and J by 8 bases. The TCR originated in a man aged 45-60 years with active or convalescent COVID-19. The material sequenced was peripheral blood. This sequence joins TRBV5-1 and TRBJ2-4, with 10 bases matching TRBD2. This chain's CDR3 is CASSLSASGRDIQYF. The CDR3 nucleotides are TGCGCCAGCAGCTTGTCGGCTAGCGGGAGAGACATTCAGTACTTC.